Listed below are T cell receptor beta chains from one sample, sequenced in a study of shared clonotypes between healthy human individuals. The assay was immunoSEQ multiplex PCR, and TCRdb's table has in-frame clones only and misses some. Of approximately 2,200,000 clones in the sample, 85% to 95% were seen once. The sample was naive CD8+ T cells from PBMCs. The receptors shown here come from a young man in good health. Some clones in this sample may be carry-over from other donors' samples. Both conserved end residues are part of each CDR3. A D gene is named only where the DNA matches it firmly. The size entry is marked missing in some rows and otherwise reads once, few, many or a size class.

j_gene | v_gene | d_gene | abundance | CDR3nt | CDR3aa
TRBJ2-3 | TRBV28 | NA | NA | TGTGCCAGCAGTCCAGGCCTTACTAGCACAGATACGCAGTATTTT | CASSPGLTSTDTQYF
TRBJ2-2 | TRBV27 | TRBD2 | NA | TGTGCCAGCAGTTCGACTAGCGGGAGTACCGGGGAGCTGTTTTTT | CASSSTSGSTGELFF
TRBJ2-3 | TRBV28 | NA | NA | TGTGCCAGCACCCTTGAGGGGAGAAACACAGATACGCAGTATTTT | CASTLEGRNTDTQYF
TRBJ2-5 | TRBV7-9 | NA | NA | TGTGCCAGCAGCCAGATAGTTGGAGGACGGGAGACCCAGTACTTC | CASSQIVGGRETQYF
TRBJ2-5 | TRBV27 | TRBD2 | NA | TGTGCCAGCAGCGGACTAGCGGTCAATCCAGAGACCCAGTACTTC | CASSGLAVNPETQYF
TRBJ1-2 | TRBV14 | TRBD1 | NA | TGTGCCAGCAGCCGAAGGGGGACAGGACCAATCTATGGCTACACCTTC | CASSRRGTGPIYGYTF
TRBJ1-2 | TRBV7-6 | TRBD1 | NA | TGTGCCAGCAGCCAGGGGGCCGGCTATGGCTACACCTTC | CASSQGAGYGYTF
TRBJ2-1 | TRBV2 | NA | NA | TGTGCCAGCAGTGAAGCGAGGGTTCTCTCCTACAATGAGCAGTTCTTC | CASSEARVLSYNEQFF
TRBJ2-1 | TRBV11-2 | NA | NA | TGTGCCAGCAGCTTAGATCAGGTGGAGAGCTCCTACAATGAGCAGTTCTTC | CASSLDQVESSYNEQFF
TRBJ1-2 | TRBV27 | NA | NA | TGTGCCAGCAGTTTTACCGGGACGAGCTACACCTTC | CASSFTGTSYTF
TRBJ1-1 | TRBV5-4 | NA | many | TGTGCCAGCAGCGGGACACCGAACACTGAAGCTTTCTTT | CASSGTPNTEAFF
TRBJ2-3 | TRBV9 | TRBD2 | NA | TGTGCCAGCAGCCTAGCGGGAGGTAGGACAGATACGCAGTATTTT | CASSLAGGRTDTQYF
TRBJ1-1 | TRBV27 | NA | NA | TGTGCCAGCAGTTTATCCCCCGGGCCTGGAGCTTTCTTT | CASSLSPGPGAFF
TRBJ2-1 | TRBV7-9 | NA | NA | TGTGCCAGCAGCCAAGGGGGGGCGTACAATGAGCAGTTCTTC | CASSQGGAYNEQFF
TRBJ2-7 | TRBV7-2 | NA | NA | TGTGCCAGCAGCCCGGACCCTACCTACGAGCAGTACTTC | CASSPDPTYEQYF
TRBJ2-2 | TRBV5-1 | NA | NA | TGCGCCAGCAGCCCTCCTAGCGTCGGAAACACCGGGGAGCTGTTTTTT | CASSPPSVGNTGELFF
TRBJ1-1 | TRBV6-6 | NA | NA | TGTGCCAGCAGTACCGGCGGGGGGTACACTGAAGCTTTCTTT | CASSTGGGYTEAFF
TRBJ1-2 | TRBV7-9 | NA | NA | TGTGCCAGCAGCGACGGACGCCGCTCGCCTCTTGATGGCTACACCTTC | CASSDGRRSPLDGYTF
TRBJ2-7 | TRBV7-9 | NA | once | TGTGCCAGCAGCTTAGGGGGCGGCGGCTTTTACGAGCAGTACTTC | CASSLGGGGFYEQYF
TRBJ1-2 | TRBV27 | TRBD1 | NA | TGTGCCAGCAGTATGGGACAGCTCTATGGCTACACCTTC | CASSMGQLYGYTF
TRBJ1-3 | TRBV28 | NA | NA | TGTGCCAGCAGTGCCTCAGGGGCGTTCTCTGGAAACACCATATATTTT | CASSASGAFSGNTIYF
TRBJ1-1 | TRBV6-6 | NA | NA | TGTGCCAGCAGTTCCGGGGGGAACACTGAAGCTTTCTTT | CASSSGGNTEAFF
TRBJ2-7 | TRBV11-2 | NA | NA | TGTGCCAGCAGCTGGCCCCCCTACGAGCAGTACTTC | CASSWPPYEQYF
TRBJ2-5 | TRBV6-6 | NA | NA | TGTGCCAGCAGTTACTCCGAGACAGGAGGATCGGCCCAGTACTTC | CASSYSETGGSAQYF
TRBJ1-3 | TRBV11-2 | TRBD1 | NA | TGTGCCAGCAAACCCGACCCAGGGGGCAGCAGAAACACCATATATTTT | CASKPDPGGSRNTIYF
TRBJ1-1 | TRBV7-3 | NA | NA | TGTGCCAGCAGCTTAAGCGGGGGTTACACTGAAGCTTTCTTT | CASSLSGGYTEAFF
TRBJ1-1 | TRBV28 | NA | NA | TGTGCCAGCAGTTTTGGCGGGTACACTGAAGCTTTCTTT | CASSFGGYTEAFF
TRBJ1-2 | TRBV19 | NA | NA | TGTGCCACCTCGGAGGGTTCTAACTATGGCTACACCTTC | CATSEGSNYGYTF
TRBJ2-1 | TRBV7-2 | NA | NA | TGTGCCAGCAGCCCGGGGGACCTATCCTACAATGAGCAGTTCTTC | CASSPGDLSYNEQFF
TRBJ1-4 | TRBV15 | TRBD1 | NA | TGTGCCACCAGCGACACCCGGGACAGCAATGAAAAACTGTTTTTT | CATSDTRDSNEKLFF
TRBJ1-1 | TRBV19 | TRBD1 | NA | TGTGCCAGTAGTATAGAACAGGGGGGCATGAACACTGAAGCTTTCTTT | CASSIEQGGMNTEAFF
TRBJ1-1 | TRBV7-9 | NA | NA | TGTGCCAGCAGCTCCTGGACAGAGTACACTGAAGCTTTCTTT | CASSSWTEYTEAFF
TRBJ2-2 | TRBV28 | NA | NA | TGTGCCAGCAGCACGCAGGGGGGGCGAGAGACCGGGGAGCTGTTTTTT | CASSTQGGRETGELFF
TRBJ2-5 | TRBV7-2 | NA | NA | TGTGCCAGCAGCTCCACCCATGCGGGATACGAGACCCAGTACTTC | CASSSTHAGYETQYF
TRBJ1-4 | TRBV27 | NA | NA | TGTGCCAGCCAACCCGGGGGCCCTTCTGAAAAACTGTTTTTT | CASQPGGPSEKLFF
TRBJ2-1 | TRBV6-1 | NA | NA | TGTGCCAGCAGTGATAGCGGCTACAATGAGCAGTTCTTC | CASSDSGYNEQFF
TRBJ2-3 | TRBV7-9 | NA | NA | TGTGCCAGCAGCCCCCCGCGGGCAGATACGCAGTATTTT | CASSPPRADTQYF
TRBJ2-7 | TRBV27 | TRBD2 | NA | TGTGCCAGCAGTCCTAGCGGGGGCGGGTCCTACGAGCAGTACTTC | CASSPSGGGSYEQYF
TRBJ2-1 | TRBV5-1 | NA | NA | TGCGCCAGCCACGGAGGGACAGAGCAGTTCTTC | CASHGGTEQFF
TRBJ2-1 | TRBV7-9 | NA | NA | TGTGCCAGCAGCGCCCAGTTGGAACACCAGTTCTTC | CASSAQLEHQFF
TRBJ2-7 | TRBV27 | NA | once | TGTGCCAGCAGTTGGGGGGCCACAGGGGTGAGGTACGAGCAGTACTTC | CASSWGATGVRYEQYF
TRBJ2-7 | TRBV5-6 | NA | NA | TGTGCCAGCAGCTTTGAAGGGGCAAAACGCGAGCAGTACTTC | CASSFEGAKREQYF
TRBJ2-7 | TRBV4-3 | NA | NA | TGCGCCAGCAGCCTAACGGGACGGAACGAGCAGTACTTC | CASSLTGRNEQYF
TRBJ1-5 | TRBV28 | NA | NA | TGTGCCAGCAGACCAACAGGGATTGGCAATCAGCCCCAGCATTTT | CASRPTGIGNQPQHF
TRBJ2-2 | TRBV13 | NA | NA | TGTGCCAGCAGCCCCAATGCCTGGGGACGGGCCGGGGAGCTGTTTTTT | CASSPNAWGRAGELFF
TRBJ2-2 | TRBV11-1 | NA | NA | TGTGCCAGCAGCTTAGGGACCGGGTCCCTTTCCGGGGAGCTGTTTTTT | CASSLGTGSLSGELFF
TRBJ2-7 | TRBV7-9 | NA | once | TGTGCCAGCAGCTTATCTTTCGGAGAACGGTACGAGCAGTACTTC | CASSLSFGERYEQYF
TRBJ2-1 | TRBV5-6 | TRBD2 | NA | TGTGCCAGCAGCACTCTAGCGGGAGGGCCCAATGAGCAGTTCTTC | CASSTLAGGPNEQFF
TRBJ2-7 | TRBV5-1 | TRBD2 | NA | TGCGCCAGCAGCCCAGTAGGTAGCGGGTACGAGCAGTACTTC | CASSPVGSGYEQYF
TRBJ1-3 | TRBV7-9 | NA | NA | TGTGCCAGCAGCTTTGGGGACTCTGGAAACACCATATATTTT | CASSFGDSGNTIYF
TRBJ2-2 | TRBV6-5 | TRBD1 | once | TGTGCCAGCAGCCACGAGGGGGCGAGCACCGGGGAGCTGTTTTTT | CASSHEGASTGELFF
TRBJ2-7 | TRBV19 | NA | NA | TGTGCCAGTAGACCGCTAGGGACTCCTAACTACGAGCAGTACTTC | CASRPLGTPNYEQYF
TRBJ2-1 | TRBV19 | NA | NA | TGTGCCAGTAGTATAGGACAGTGGAGCTCCTACAATGAGCAGTTCTTC | CASSIGQWSSYNEQFF
TRBJ1-4 | TRBV5-1 | TRBD1 | NA | TGCGCCAGCAGCGCGGGACAGGGAGGTGAAAAACTGTTTTTT | CASSAGQGGEKLFF
TRBJ2-4 | TRBV7-9 | NA | NA | TGTGCCAGCAGCTCGCAGGGGAGGGACATTCAGTACTTC | CASSSQGRDIQYF
TRBJ2-3 | TRBV11-2 | TRBD1 | NA | TGTGCCAGCAGCCCCTTCCCAGGGGGAATTACGCAGTATTTT | CASSPFPGGITQYF
TRBJ2-1 | TRBV5-6 | NA | NA | TGTGCCAGCAGCTTTGGAGGGGACCTTACCGGATACAATCAGCAGTTCTTC | CASSFGGDLTGYNQQFF
TRBJ2-5 | TRBV28 | NA | NA | TGTGCCAGCAAGACTCTGTGGGGCACGGAGACCCAGTACTTC | CASKTLWGTETQYF
TRBJ2-1 | TRBV28 | TRBD2 | once | TGTGCCAGCAGCCTCCGACTAGCGGTTCCCTACAATGAGCAGTTCTTC | CASSLRLAVPYNEQFF
TRBJ2-5 | TRBV6-5 | NA | NA | TGTGCCAGCAGTTACTACGGGCAGCCTATTCAAGAGACCCAGTACTTC | CASSYYGQPIQETQYF